These T cell receptor beta chains were read from a single sample in a study of beta chain features in type 1 diabetes. Profiling relied on immunoSEQ multiplex PCR, and the TCRdb table lists in-frame clones only, not all of them. In the table there are roughly 230,000 clones, roughly 11% of which are singletons. Material: naive CD4+ T cells from blood. The receptors shown here come from a man in his thirties or forties with type 1 diabetes. Each CDR3 is given with its conserved first and last residue. A D gene is named only where the DNA matches it firmly. Part of the rows lack a size; the others show once, few, many or a class for expanded clones.

size | J | V | D | DNA | CDR3
- | TRBJ1-2 | TRBV4-2 | - | TGTGCCAGCAGCCAAGAAAGACAGAGAGCTAACTATGGCTACACCTTC | CASSQERQRANYGYTF
- | TRBJ2-2 | TRBV7-3 | TRBD1 | TGTGCCAGCAGCTTAGTCGGGACAGCGAACACCGGGGAGCTGTTTTTT | CASSLVGTANTGELFF
- | TRBJ2-5 | TRBV6-5 | - | TGTGCCAGCAGTTACTCGGCCCAAGAGACCCAGTACTTC | CASSYSAQETQYF
- | TRBJ1-1 | TRBV9 | TRBD1 | TGTGCCAGCAGCGGACAGGGATTCGACACTGAAGCTTTCTTT | CASSGQGFDTEAFF
- | TRBJ2-7 | TRBV5-1 | - | TGCGCCAGCAGCTTGGACGTCAGGTCCTACGAGCAGTACTTC | CASSLDVRSYEQYF
few | TRBJ2-7 | TRBV7-9 | TRBD1 | TGTGCCAGCAGCTTAGGGACAGGCATTTACGAGCAGTACTTC | CASSLGTGIYEQYF
few | TRBJ2-1 | TRBV4-1 | - | TGCGCCAGCAGCCCTGACTTCACCAATGAGCAGTTCTTC | CASSPDFTNEQFF
few | TRBJ2-3 | TRBV7-2 | TRBD2 | TGTGCCAGCAGCTTAAGTGCTAGCGGGGTCTCAGATACGCAGTATTTT | CASSLSASGVSDTQYF
few | TRBJ2-1 | TRBV25-1 | TRBD2 | TGTGCCAGCAGTGATTTGAGCGGGGGTAGGGATGAGCAGTTCTTC | CASSDLSGGRDEQFF
few | TRBJ2-7 | TRBV9 | TRBD1 | TGTGCCAGCAGCGTAGGGGACAGCTCCTACGAGCAGTACTTC | CASSVGDSSYEQYF
- | TRBJ2-3 | TRBV4-1 | - | TGCGCCAGCAGCCAATTCGCAGGAACCCGGGATACGCAGTATTTT | CASSQFAGTRDTQYF
- | TRBJ2-7 | TRBV5-1 | - | TGCGCCAGCAGCTTGGAAGGAGTAAGGAACGAGCAGTACTTC | CASSLEGVRNEQYF
- | TRBJ2-5 | TRBV7-2 | - | TGTGCCAGCAGCTTGAGGGCCCAAGAGACCCAGTACTTC | CASSLRAQETQYF
few | TRBJ2-7 | TRBV7-2 | - | TGTGCCAGCAGCTTAGATCGGGAGCAGTACTTC | CASSLDREQYF
- | TRBJ2-2 | TRBV5-4 | - | TGTGCCAGCAGCTTAGGACATCCGAACACCGGGGAGCTGTTTTTT | CASSLGHPNTGELFF
few | TRBJ2-1 | TRBV4-1 | TRBD2 | TGCGCCAGCAGCCAAGAGGTAGGAGGACTAGCGGTTTATGAGCAGTTCTTC | CASSQEVGGLAVYEQFF
- | TRBJ1-1 | TRBV6-5 | - | TGTGCCAGCAGTTCCTCCCCGACAGGGAACACTGAAGCTTTCTTT | CASSSSPTGNTEAFF
- | TRBJ1-2 | TRBV5-6 | TRBD1 | TGTGCCAGCAGCTTGGGGACAGGGAGTGGCTACACCTTC | CASSLGTGSGYTF
- | TRBJ2-1 | TRBV5-4 | TRBD1 | TGTGCCAGCAGCCCTGGACAGGGGAGCTCCTACAATGAGCAGTTCTTC | CASSPGQGSSYNEQFF
few | TRBJ2-5 | TRBV7-2 | - | TGTGCCAGCAGCCACGACAGCCCGGAGACCCAGTACTTC | CASSHDSPETQYF
- | TRBJ1-2 | TRBV6-5 | - | TGTGCCAGCAGCTTGGACAGAAGAAGTGGCTACACCTTC | CASSLDRRSGYTF
- | TRBJ2-7 | TRBV6-5 | - | TGTGCCAGCAGACTCCTTCTACAGGGTGGCGGCGAGCAGTACTTC | CASRLLLQGGGEQYF
- | TRBJ1-2 | TRBV4-1 | TRBD1 | TGCGCCAGCAGCCAAGTTGATTTAGGATGGACAGGGGGCACTCCTAACTATGGCTACACCTTC | CASSQVDLGWTGGTPNYGYTF
few | TRBJ2-5 | TRBV6-1 | TRBD1 | TGTGCCAGCAGCCGGGACAGGCCTCAAGAGACCCAGTACTTC | CASSRDRPQETQYF
few | TRBJ1-5 | TRBV6-5 | - | TGTGCCAGCAGTTACTCGGGCAGAAACAATCAGCCCCAGCATTTT | CASSYSGRNNQPQHF
few | TRBJ1-1 | TRBV30 | - | TGTGCCTGGAGCCCCCAGGGAAATACTGAAGCTTTCTTT | CAWSPQGNTEAFF
- | TRBJ1-1 | TRBV19 | TRBD1 | TGTGCCACCGCAGACAGGGGGACCACTGAAGCTTTCTTT | CATADRGTTEAFF
few | TRBJ1-1 | TRBV6-5 | - | TGTGCCAGCAGTTACTCCCAGGGGAGGGGAGCTTTCTTT | CASSYSQGRGAFF
few | TRBJ2-5 | TRBV5-1 | TRBD2 | TGCGCCAGCAGCTCGGGGGGTTCCGAAGAGACCCAGTACTTC | CASSSGGSEETQYF
few | TRBJ2-5 | TRBV7-2 | TRBD1 | TGTGCCAGCAGCCAAAGGGCCGGGACAGAAGAGACCCAGTACTTC | CASSQRAGTEETQYF
few | TRBJ2-7 | TRBV18 | - | TGTGCCAGCTCACCTACCGGGGGCTCCTACGAGCAGTACTTC | CASSPTGGSYEQYF
few | TRBJ2-7 | TRBV30 | - | TGTGCCTGGAGTGTAATGAGGGAGCAGTACTTC | CAWSVMREQYF
few | TRBJ1-1 | TRBV6-5 | TRBD1 | TGTGCCAGCAACAGGGGGCTCGGAACTGAAGCTTTCTTT | CASNRGLGTEAFF
- | TRBJ2-7 | TRBV9 | - | TGTGCCAGCAGCCTAGGGGGGGGCAAGAACGAGCAGTACTTC | CASSLGGGKNEQYF
- | TRBJ1-1 | TRBV18 | - | TGTGCCAGCTCTCCGACAGTAAACACTGAAGCTTTCTTT | CASSPTVNTEAFF
few | TRBJ2-7 | TRBV4-2 | TRBD2 | TGTGCCAGCAGCTTGTTTCCAGCGGGGCGGGGGGAGCAGTACTTC | CASSLFPAGRGEQYF
- | TRBJ2-1 | TRBV14 | TRBD2 | TGTGCCAGCAGCCAAGGGACTAGCGGGGAGATCGATGAGCAGTTCTTC | CASSQGTSGEIDEQFF
few | TRBJ2-3 | TRBV5-4 | - | TGTGCCAGCAGCTTGGCAGGGGAGGGGACGCAGTATTTT | CASSLAGEGTQYF
- | TRBJ1-1 | TRBV28 | - | TGTGCCAGCAGTTTAGGGCAGGGGTTCACTGAAGCTTTCTTT | CASSLGQGFTEAFF
- | TRBJ2-7 | TRBV7-3 | - | TGTGCCAGCAGCCTTGTGGGGGCAGGGTCCTACGAGCAGTACTTC | CASSLVGAGSYEQYF
once | TRBJ1-1 | TRBV6-5 | - | TGTGCCAGCAGTTACGGGCGAAACACTGAAGCTTTCTTT | CASSYGRNTEAFF
few | TRBJ2-7 | TRBV23-1 | - | TGCGCCAGCAGTCCTCCCCACGAGCAGTACTTC | CASSPPHEQYF
few | TRBJ1-1 | TRBV5-1 | TRBD1 | TGCGCCAGCAGCTCCGGGACAGCTTACACTGAAGCTTTCTTT | CASSSGTAYTEAFF
few | TRBJ2-3 | TRBV6-6 | - | TGTGCCAGCAGTTATAGGAGTAGCACAGATACGCAGTATTTT | CASSYRSSTDTQYF
- | TRBJ2-5 | TRBV5-1 | TRBD1 | TGCGCCAGCAGCTTGAGGGACAGCGGAGAGACCCAGTACTTC | CASSLRDSGETQYF
- | TRBJ2-4 | TRBV7-2 | - | TGTGCCAGCAGCTTAGGCGGCATTCAGTACTTC | CASSLGGIQYF
- | TRBJ1-2 | TRBV5-1 | - | TGCGCCAGCAGCCCCGACAGGATCTATGGCTACACCTTC | CASSPDRIYGYTF
few | TRBJ1-2 | TRBV5-1 | - | TGCGCCAGCAGCTTGGTTGCAGACTCAAACTATGGCTACACCTTC | CASSLVADSNYGYTF
few | TRBJ2-3 | TRBV28 | TRBD1 | TGTGCCAGCAGTTTAACTGGGACAGGGTATAACACAGATACGCAGTATTTT | CASSLTGTGYNTDTQYF
few | TRBJ2-3 | TRBV15 | TRBD2 | TGTGCCACCAGCAGAGGTGCTAGCGGAAGCACAGATACGCAGTATTTT | CATSRGASGSTDTQYF
- | TRBJ2-4 | TRBV9 | - | TGTGCCAGCAGCCCCATGGAGGGGTTGTTCATTCAGTACTTC | CASSPMEGLFIQYF
- | TRBJ1-2 | TRBV20-1 | - | TGCAGGACCCGCGGGCCGTATGGCTACACCTTC | CRTRGPYGYTF
- | TRBJ1-6 | TRBV5-4 | - | TGTGCCAGCAGCTTGGATTTCGGGGGGAATTCACCCCTCCACTTT | CASSLDFGGNSPLHF